This TCR beta chain was captured in a study of beta chain features in type 1 diabetes. Whole-study context: Cell yields, gender and age were comparable in patients and healthy donors. Broader study findings: TCRB repertoires of naive, central memory and Treg cells appeared more similar among patients than among healthy donors. cDNA-based reads could over-represent cells with high TCR expression. More deletions and fewer insertions at VDJ junctions were found in patients with type 1 diabetes. Shortening that was moderate but significant affected the TCRB CDR3s of Type 1 diabetes patients in all four CD4+ subsets.

This CDR3 spans 17 amino acids. Germline V gene lookup returns CDR1 MNHEY and CDR2 SMNVEV (reference sequence). Trimming removed 4 bases from V and 0 bases from J, with 13 bases in between. Sequenced material consisted of expressed TCRB transcripts (all of the isolated RNA was reverse transcribed). Clones were read by immunoSEQ multiplex PCR, and TCRdb kept only the in-frame ones, dropping some. The table lists around 650,000 clones, roughly 12% of them singletons. Comment on this clone: Its matching antigen is unknown.

The genes are TRBV27 and TRBJ2-6; a possible D gene is TRBD1 (6 bases). Sequencing was carried out using naive CD4+ T cells from blood. This receptor was obtained from a man aged 30-40 years with type 1 diabetes. CDR3 sequence (DNA): TGTGCCAGCAGTTCGGACAGATATAGCTCTGGGGCCAACGTCCTGACTTTC. Residues: CASSSDRYSSGANVLTF.